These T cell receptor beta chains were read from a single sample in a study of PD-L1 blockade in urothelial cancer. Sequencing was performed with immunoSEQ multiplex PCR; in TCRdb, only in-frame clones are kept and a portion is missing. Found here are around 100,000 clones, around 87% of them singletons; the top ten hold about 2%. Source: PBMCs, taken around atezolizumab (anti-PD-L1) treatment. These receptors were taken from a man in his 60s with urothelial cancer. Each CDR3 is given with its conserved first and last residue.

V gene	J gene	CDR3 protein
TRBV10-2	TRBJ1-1	CASSRGSRGTEAFF
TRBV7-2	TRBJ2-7	CASSLSSTGYFSYEQYF
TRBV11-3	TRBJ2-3	CASSLGTSGNTDTQYF
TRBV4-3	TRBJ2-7	CASSQELGTYTYEQYF
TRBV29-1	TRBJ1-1	CSVDPDRGQLTF
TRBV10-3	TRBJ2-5	CATTVGTGVSETQYF
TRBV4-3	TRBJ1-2	CASSPDSGYGYTF
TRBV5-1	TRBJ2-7	CASSLAGQAYEQYF
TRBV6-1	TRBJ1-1	CASSRNTEAFF
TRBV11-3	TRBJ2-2	CASSFLTSTEGGELFF
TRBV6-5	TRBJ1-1	CASSWDRWNTEAFF
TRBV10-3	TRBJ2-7	CAARPGTGSEQYF
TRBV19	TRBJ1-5	CASSPPAGNLNQPQHF
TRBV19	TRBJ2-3	CASSTALTGSTDTQYF
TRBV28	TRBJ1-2	CASRGVDYGYTF
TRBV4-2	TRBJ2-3	CASSQDLSQGLASTDTQYF
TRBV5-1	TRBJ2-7	CASSLGRDPYEQYF
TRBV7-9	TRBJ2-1	CASSLTGQGAHHEQFF
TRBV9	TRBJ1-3	CASSVGQLSGNTIYF
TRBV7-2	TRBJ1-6	CASSLSSYNSPLHF
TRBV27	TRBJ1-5	CAVSGVGNQPQHF
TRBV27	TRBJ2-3	CASAPGPGRGSTDTQYF